These 14 T cell receptor beta chains were all obtained from the same sample, sequenced in a study of technical replicates of blood from several donors. Profiling relied on immunoSEQ multiplex PCR, and the TCRdb table lists in-frame clones only, not all of them. The table records approximately 79,000 clones, roughly 90% of them present only once. Sequencing input: T cells isolated from PBMCs. The receptors here all came from a human donor in good health.

The chain is built from TRBV6-1 and TRBJ2-3; TRBD2 matches 7 bases. Germline V lookup: CDR1 MNHNS, CDR2 SASEGT. The CDR3 runs 13 residues. The CDR3 sequence: CGLAGVETDTQYF. CDR3 in DNA: TGTGGGTTGGCGGGAGTCGAGACAGATACGCAGTATTTT.

This clone has just one count. The rearrangement joins TRBV30 to TRBJ1-3; D remains unclear. The CDR3 runs 14 residues. Per the germline V gene, CDR1 is GTSNPN and CDR2 is SVGIG (reference sequence). Trimming stripped 5 bases from V and 0 bases from J, with 11 bases between. The CDR3 loop reads CAWSVGSSGNTIYF. The CDR3 nucleotides are TGTGCCTGGTCGGTCGGTTCCTCTGGAAACACCATATATTTT.

V usage is TRBV5-1 and J usage is TRBJ2-3; D may be TRBD2 (6 bases). Trimming removed 4 bases at V and 0 bases at J, with 9 bases between. Germline V gene lookup returns CDR1 SGHRS and CDR2 YFSETQ. There are 14 residues in the CDR3. Written as DNA, the CDR3 is TGCGCCAGCAGCCCAGGGACTAGCACAGATACGCAGTATTTT. It specifies CASSPGTSTDTQYF.

The rearrangement uses TRBV7-9 and TRBJ2-2; 9 bases match TRBD1. Germline CDR1 reads SEHNR; CDR2 reads FQNEAQ (reference sequence). J was trimmed by 6 bases and V by 9 bases; bases with no gene match: 5. CDR3 length: 13 amino acids. CDR3 in amino acids: CASFTGGPGELFF. CDR3 nucleotide sequence: TGTGCCAGTTTTACAGGGGGCCCCGGGGAGCTGTTTTTT.

The chain recombines TRBV19 with TRBJ1-2; a possible D gene is TRBD1 (6 bases). CDR1 is LNHDA, CDR2 SQIVND, per germline (reference sequence). This CDR3 spans 14 amino acids. V gave up 3 bases and J gave up 2 bases, with 10 bases separating them. Here the CDR3 reads CASSMAGVNYGYTF. Written as DNA, the CDR3 is TGTGCCAGTAGTATGGCAGGGGTGAACTATGGCTACACCTTC.

This chain joins TRBV28 and TRBJ2-1; D is possibly TRBD2 (5 bases). Trimming shortened V by 7 bases and J by 3 bases, and 10 bases separated the two germline ends. The CDR3 has 13 amino acids. Germline V gives CDR1 MDHEN, CDR2 SYDVKM. The CDR3 protein is CASISGLYNEQFF. The DNA for the CDR3 is TGTGCCAGCATAAGCGGACTCTACAATGAGCAGTTCTTC.

This clone was seen a few times. The chain carries TRBV7-9 and TRBJ1-1; 11 nucleotides match TRBD1. Germline assignment: CDR1 SEHNR and CDR2 FQNEAQ (reference sequence). Germline trimming cut 5 bases from V and 6 bases from J; bases unmatched to any gene: 17. The CDR3 runs to 18 residues. CDR3 sequence reads: CASSNSVGQGARRAEAFF. CDR3 DNA: TGTGCCAGCAGCAATTCGGTAGGACAGGGGGCGAGGAGGGCTGAAGCTTTCTTT.

The chain carries TRBV7-3 and TRBJ2-5, with 9 bases aligning to TRBD1. The CDR3 is 14 residues long. The J segment lost 7 bases and the V segment lost 5 bases, leaving 8 bases of the junction unmatched. Germline V gene lookup returns CDR1 SGHTA and CDR2 FQGTGA. The CDR3 nucleotides read TGTGCCAGCAGCCCGGGACAGGGCTATGGGACCCAGTACTTC. It is translated as CASSPGQGYGTQYF.

The chain is built from TRBV4-1 and TRBJ2-3, with 13 nucleotides matching TRBD2. This CDR3 has 19 amino acids. Germline V gives CDR1 MGHRA, CDR2 YSYEKL. V lost 0 bases and J lost 5; bases outside the gene matches: 11. CDR3 amino acids: CASSQDVPGLAGVLDTQYF. The CDR3 nucleotides read TGCGCCAGCAGCCAAGATGTTCCTGGACTAGCGGGAGTTTTAGATACGCAGTATTTT.

This chain uses TRBV14 with TRBJ2-7, with TRBD1 matching 7 bases. The CDR3 totals 14 residues. Germline-derived CDR1 and CDR2 are SGHDN and FVKESK. The J segment lost 1 base and the V segment lost 1 base, leaving 1 base of the junction unmatched. The chain's CDR3 is CASSQATGSYEQYF. DNA for the CDR3: TGTGCCAGCAGCCAAGCGACAGGGTCCTACGAGCAGTACTTC.

The chain links TRBV5-1 to TRBJ2-7; no clear D gene. This CDR3 has 11 amino acids. Between the trimmed V and J ends, which lost 7 bases and 4 bases, there was a span of 9 bases. CDR1 and CDR2 (germline): SGHRS, YFSETQ. CDR3 region: CASGERYEQYF. CDR3 DNA: TGCGCCAGCGGAGAGCGATACGAGCAGTACTTC.

The V call is TRBV27, the J call TRBJ2-7; 12 bases are a match to TRBD2. J gave up 4 bases and V 5 bases, and 6 bases lay outside the gene matches. CDR3 length: 15 residues. In germline, CDR1 is MNHEY, CDR2 SMNVEV (reference sequence). In DNA form, the CDR3 reads TGTGCCAGCAGTAGAGCTCTAGCGGGAGGGTACGAGCAGTACTTC. Translating gives CASSRALAGGYEQYF.

Written as DNA, the CDR3 is TGTGCCAGCAGCTTAGCCCCTACGTATGAGCAGTTCTTC. This encodes CASSLAPTYEQFF. The genes are TRBV11-3 and TRBJ2-1, with D unclear. This CDR3 is built from 13 residues. Germline loops: CDR1 SGHNT, CDR2 YENEEA. Trimming shortened V by 1 base and J by 8 bases, and 9 bases separated the two germline ends.

This sequence joins TRBV7-2 and TRBJ2-5, with 11 bases that match TRBD2. CDR3 size: 16 residues. The ends lost 10 bases at V and 2 bases at J; junction bases unmatched: 12. Germline V lookup: CDR1 SGHTA, CDR2 FQGNSA. The CDR3 coding sequence is TGTGCCACAAAGTTGACCGGGACTAGCGGTCAAGAGACCCAGTACTTC. As protein: CATKLTGTSGQETQYF.